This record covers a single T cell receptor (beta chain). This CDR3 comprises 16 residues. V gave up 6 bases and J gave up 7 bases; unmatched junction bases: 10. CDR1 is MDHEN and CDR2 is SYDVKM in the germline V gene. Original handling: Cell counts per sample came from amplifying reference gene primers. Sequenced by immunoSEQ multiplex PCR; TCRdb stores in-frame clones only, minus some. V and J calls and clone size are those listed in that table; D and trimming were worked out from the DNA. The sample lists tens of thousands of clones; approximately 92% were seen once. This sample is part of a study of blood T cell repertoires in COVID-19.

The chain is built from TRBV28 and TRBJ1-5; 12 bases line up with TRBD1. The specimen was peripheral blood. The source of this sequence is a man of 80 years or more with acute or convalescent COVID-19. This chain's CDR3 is CASSLTGTGGLQPQHF. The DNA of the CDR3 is TGTGCCAGCAGCCTGACGGGGACAGGGGGCCTGCAGCCCCAGCATTTT.